This T cell receptor (beta chain) stems from a study of blood T cells in healthy people across ages. A sample-barcoded 5' primer and a J-beta primer mix were used in a second PCR of roughly 7 to 11 cycles. Each single sample gave us at least 2.5 million CDR3-containing paired-end reads. TCRdb analysed the 5' RACE reads with MiXCR anew, one entry per CDR3 protein. The sample records 1.5 million to 2 million distinct CDR3 sequences, 28% being singletons. The authors isolated at least 7 million PBMCs per sample. The TCR sequence derives from a woman aged 25 to 39 in good health. Sequencing was done on a sample of blood.

The CDR3 loop is CASSAARGHEQFF. CDR3 sequence (DNA): TGTGCCAGCAGCGCCGCCAGGGGCCATGAGCAGTTCTTC. This chain uses TRBV9 with TRBJ2-1, with D perhaps TRBD1 (6 bases). The V and J ends lost 3 bases and 8 bases respectively, with 12 bases between them. Germline V lookup: CDR1 SGDLS, CDR2 YYNGEE. The CDR3 sequence is 13 residues long.